This T cell receptor (beta chain) was sequenced for a study of response to subunit inactivated influenza vaccine. Study-level points and caveats: New T cells are recruited in small numbers by each seasonal influenza vaccination, according to the authors' suggestion.

V lost 4 bases and J lost 8; bases outside the gene matches: 7. This CDR3 spans 13 amino acids. CDR1 is ENHRY, CDR2 SYGVKD, per germline. The sample holds a few counts of this clonotype. Antigen specificity is unknown. MiXCR, run by TCRdb on the RT-PCR reads, gives a single entry per CDR3 protein. The repertoire holds about 700,000 distinct CDR3 sequences, with 15% to 19% as singletons. The receptor was isolated from a man between 50 and 59 years old who received an inactivated influenza vaccine. The input for sequencing was PBMCs from blood, taken 11 to 12 days after vaccination. The chain couples TRBV10-3 to TRBJ2-5, with TRBD2 matching 7 bases. CDR3: CAISVGGGDTQYF. CDR3 nucleotide sequence: TGTGCCATCAGTGTGGGGGGGGGTGATACCCAGTACTTC.